The rows below give T cell receptor beta chains drawn from one sample of a study of blood T cell repertoires in COVID-19. Method: immunoSEQ multiplex PCR; TCRdb's copy keeps in-frame clones and lacks some. Counted here are roughly 220,000 clones, 90% occurring once; the ten biggest clones make up more than 12%. Input material: PBMCs or T cells enriched from blood (not recorded which). Source of these receptors: a man aged 25-40 years who had been exposed to COVID-19. CDR3s include the opening cysteine and the closing phenylalanine or tryptophan. The order of the fields is D gene, V gene, clone size, J gene, CDR3 protein, CDR3 DNA. The D gene is left open where the match is weak. The size of a clone is reported for some rows only, either as once, few or many, or as a class for expanded clones.

d_gene: TRBD1; v_gene: TRBV6-5; abundance: .; j_gene: TRBJ1-5; CDR3aa: CASSPQQGNQPQHF; CDR3nt: TGTGCCAGCAGTCCGCAACAGGGGAATCAGCCCCAGCATTTT
d_gene: TRBD1; v_gene: TRBV5-1; abundance: .; j_gene: TRBJ1-2; CDR3aa: CASSITGGMNGGYTF; CDR3nt: TGCGCCAGCAGCATCACAGGGGGCATGAACGGTGGCTACACCTTC
d_gene: .; v_gene: TRBV6-6; abundance: .; j_gene: TRBJ1-2; CDR3aa: CASSPAGQFTF; CDR3nt: TGTGCCAGCAGTCCGGCAGGCCAATTCACCTTC
d_gene: TRBD2; v_gene: TRBV7-2; abundance: .; j_gene: TRBJ2-3; CDR3aa: CASTGGYNPDTQYF; CDR3nt: TGTGCCAGCACCGGGGGGTACAACCCAGATACGCAGTATTTT
d_gene: .; v_gene: TRBV4-1; abundance: .; j_gene: TRBJ1-2; CDR3aa: CASSPAWGPYYGYTF; CDR3nt: TGCGCCAGCAGCCCAGCGTGGGGCCCCTACTATGGCTACACCTTC
d_gene: .; v_gene: TRBV10-2; abundance: .; j_gene: TRBJ2-3; CDR3aa: CATSGTDTQYF; CDR3nt: TGCGCCACCTCAGGGACTGATACGCAGTATTTT
d_gene: .; v_gene: TRBV11-2; abundance: few; j_gene: TRBJ1-1; CDR3aa: CASTLKGGTWGGEAFF; CDR3nt: TGTGCCAGCACTCTAAAAGGTGGCACCTGGGGCGGTGAAGCTTTCTTT
d_gene: TRBD1; v_gene: TRBV3-1/TRBV3-2; abundance: .; j_gene: TRBJ1-6; CDR3aa: CASSQGTGRTNNSPLHF; CDR3nt: TGTGCCAGCAGCCAAGGGACAGGGAGAACCAATAATTCACCCCTCCACTTT
d_gene: .; v_gene: TRBV7-6; abundance: .; j_gene: TRBJ2-2; CDR3aa: CASSLFHRVNTGELFF; CDR3nt: TGTGCCAGCAGCTTATTCCACAGAGTCAACACCGGGGAGCTGTTTTTT
d_gene: TRBD2; v_gene: TRBV19; abundance: .; j_gene: TRBJ2-3; CDR3aa: CASKPLAGVVGDTQYF; CDR3nt: TGTGCCAGTAAGCCTCTAGCGGGGGTGGTTGGAGATACGCAGTATTTT
d_gene: .; v_gene: TRBV20-1; abundance: .; j_gene: TRBJ1-4; CDR3aa: CSARQEKLFF; CDR3nt: TGCAGTGCCAGACAGGAAAAACTGTTTTTT
d_gene: TRBD1; v_gene: TRBV11-1; abundance: .; j_gene: TRBJ2-1; CDR3aa: CASSSRDRENNEQFF; CDR3nt: TGTGCCAGCAGTTCCCGGGACAGAGAAAACAATGAGCAGTTCTTC
d_gene: .; v_gene: TRBV6-5; abundance: .; j_gene: TRBJ1-1; CDR3aa: CASAGAGRAFF; CDR3nt: TGTGCCAGCGCTGGAGCAGGGAGGGCTTTCTTT
d_gene: .; v_gene: TRBV3-1/TRBV3-2; abundance: .; j_gene: TRBJ2-2; CDR3aa: CASSRIQGGTGELFF; CDR3nt: TGTGCCAGCAGCCGAATACAGGGTGGGACCGGGGAGCTGTTTTTT
d_gene: .; v_gene: TRBV21-1; abundance: .; j_gene: TRBJ1-2; CDR3aa: CASSKQGTDYGYTF; CDR3nt: TGTGCCAGCAGCAAACAGGGTACAGACTATGGCTACACCTTC
d_gene: .; v_gene: TRBV29-1; abundance: .; j_gene: TRBJ1-2; CDR3aa: CSSDAGGTNYGYTF; CDR3nt: TGCAGTTCAGACGCCGGCGGAACCAACTATGGCTACACCTTC
d_gene: .; v_gene: TRBV9; abundance: .; j_gene: TRBJ2-3; CDR3aa: CASSAYFTDTQYF; CDR3nt: TGTGCCAGCAGCGCCTACTTCACAGATACGCAGTATTTT
d_gene: .; v_gene: TRBV6-5; abundance: .; j_gene: TRBJ1-4; CDR3aa: CASSPGSGNEKLFF; CDR3nt: TGTGCCAGCAGTCCCGGATCGGGTAATGAAAAACTGTTTTTT
d_gene: TRBD1; v_gene: TRBV28; abundance: .; j_gene: TRBJ2-1; CDR3aa: CASIGQGDHPHEQFF; CDR3nt: TGTGCCAGCATAGGCCAGGGGGATCACCCCCATGAGCAGTTCTTC
d_gene: .; v_gene: TRBV15; abundance: .; j_gene: TRBJ2-7; CDR3aa: CATSRQRGSYEQYF; CDR3nt: TGTGCCACCAGCAGACAACGGGGAAGCTACGAGCAGTACTTC
d_gene: TRBD1; v_gene: TRBV5-1; abundance: .; j_gene: TRBJ2-1; CDR3aa: CASRQGDNEQFF; CDR3nt: TGCGCCAGCAGGCAGGGGGACAATGAGCAGTTCTTC
d_gene: TRBD1; v_gene: TRBV30; abundance: .; j_gene: TRBJ1-3; CDR3aa: CAWSDGTGGAGNTIYF; CDR3nt: TGTGCCTGGAGCGATGGAACAGGGGGAGCTGGAAACACCATATATTTT
d_gene: TRBD1; v_gene: TRBV5-1; abundance: .; j_gene: TRBJ1-2; CDR3aa: CASSHRTGPTNYGYTF; CDR3nt: TGCGCCAGCAGCCACCGGACAGGCCCTACTAACTATGGCTACACCTTC
d_gene: .; v_gene: TRBV5-5; abundance: .; j_gene: TRBJ2-7; CDR3aa: CASSPDWAIYEQYF; CDR3nt: TGTGCCAGCAGCCCGGATTGGGCGATTTACGAGCAGTACTTC
d_gene: TRBD2; v_gene: TRBV10-1; abundance: .; j_gene: TRBJ2-1; CDR3aa: CASSDGGEASEQFF; CDR3nt: TGCGCCAGCAGTGACGGGGGGGAAGCCTCTGAGCAGTTCTTC
d_gene: .; v_gene: TRBV10-3; abundance: .; j_gene: TRBJ2-2; CDR3aa: CAISDFTGELFF; CDR3nt: TGTGCCATCAGTGACTTCACCGGGGAGCTGTTTTTT
d_gene: .; v_gene: TRBV10-2; abundance: .; j_gene: TRBJ1-1; CDR3aa: CATRQRFTEAFF; CDR3nt: TGCGCCACCCGCCAGAGGTTCACTGAAGCTTTCTTT
d_gene: .; v_gene: TRBV12-3/TRBV12-4; abundance: .; j_gene: TRBJ2-1; CDR3aa: CASSLRGNEQFF; CDR3nt: TGTGCCAGCAGTTTAAGAGGTAATGAGCAGTTCTTC
d_gene: TRBD1; v_gene: TRBV12-3/TRBV12-4; abundance: .; j_gene: TRBJ2-7; CDR3aa: CASTTGTGTQQYF; CDR3nt: TGTGCCAGCACTACCGGGACAGGGACCCAGCAGTACTTC
d_gene: TRBD1; v_gene: TRBV19; abundance: .; j_gene: TRBJ1-1; CDR3aa: CASSLGQGLSTEAFF; CDR3nt: TGTGCCAGTAGTTTAGGACAGGGACTTTCCACTGAAGCTTTCTTT
d_gene: .; v_gene: TRBV12-5; abundance: .; j_gene: TRBJ1-4; CDR3aa: CASDEGGAAANEKLFF; CDR3nt: TGTGCTAGTGACGAAGGAGGGGCGGCGGCTAATGAAAAACTGTTTTTT
d_gene: .; v_gene: TRBV7-2; abundance: .; j_gene: TRBJ1-5; CDR3aa: CASGRPLGGDNQPQHF; CDR3nt: TGTGCCAGCGGACGCCCTTTGGGGGGAGACAATCAGCCCCAGCATTTT
d_gene: .; v_gene: TRBV7-2; abundance: .; j_gene: TRBJ1-1; CDR3aa: CASSLAPTEAFF; CDR3nt: TGTGCCAGCAGCTTGGCCCCCACTGAAGCTTTCTTT
d_gene: .; v_gene: TRBV7-9; abundance: .; j_gene: TRBJ2-1; CDR3aa: CASSPGQRSNNEQFF; CDR3nt: TGTGCCAGCAGCCCTGGACAGAGGAGTAACAATGAGCAGTTCTTC
d_gene: .; v_gene: TRBV29-1; abundance: .; j_gene: TRBJ2-5; CDR3aa: CSVATSGGTQYF; CDR3nt: TGCAGCGTTGCCACATCAGGAGGGACCCAGTACTTC
d_gene: TRBD1; v_gene: TRBV10-3; abundance: .; j_gene: TRBJ1-6; CDR3aa: CAISARDRYNSPLHF; CDR3nt: TGTGCCATCAGCGCCCGGGACAGGTATAATTCACCCCTCCACTTT
d_gene: .; v_gene: TRBV6-2/TRBV6-3; abundance: .; j_gene: TRBJ1-2; CDR3aa: CASRPSREDGYTF; CDR3nt: TGTGCCAGCAGGCCTTCCAGGGAGGATGGCTACACCTTC
d_gene: .; v_gene: TRBV7-6; abundance: .; j_gene: TRBJ1-3; CDR3aa: CASSSGSSGNTIYF; CDR3nt: TGTGCCAGCTCCTCAGGCTCCTCTGGAAACACCATATATTTT
d_gene: TRBD2; v_gene: TRBV4-2; abundance: .; j_gene: TRBJ2-4; CDR3aa: CASSQEASGGDLAKNIQYF; CDR3nt: TGTGCCAGCAGCCAAGAAGCTAGCGGGGGAGATCTAGCCAAAAACATTCAGTACTTC
d_gene: TRBD1; v_gene: TRBV19; abundance: .; j_gene: TRBJ1-2; CDR3aa: CASSIASGGYGYTF; CDR3nt: TGTGCCAGTAGTATAGCTTCAGGGGGCTATGGCTACACCTTC
d_gene: .; v_gene: TRBV7-9; abundance: .; j_gene: TRBJ1-1; CDR3aa: CASSSINLAGNTEAFF; CDR3nt: TGTGCCAGCAGCTCGATTAACCTAGCAGGGAACACTGAAGCTTTCTTT
d_gene: .; v_gene: TRBV2; abundance: .; j_gene: TRBJ2-7; CDR3aa: CASSDGLTAYEQYF; CDR3nt: TGTGCCAGCAGTGATGGTCTTACAGCCTACGAGCAGTACTTC
d_gene: TRBD1; v_gene: TRBV12-5; abundance: .; j_gene: TRBJ2-5; CDR3aa: CASGLDRGKTQYF; CDR3nt: TGTGCTAGTGGTTTGGACAGGGGGAAGACCCAGTACTTC
d_gene: TRBD1; v_gene: TRBV19; abundance: .; j_gene: TRBJ1-4; CDR3aa: CASSKPTGRNEKLFF; CDR3nt: TGTGCCAGTAGCAAACCGACAGGGAGAAATGAAAAACTGTTTTTT
d_gene: .; v_gene: TRBV5-5; abundance: .; j_gene: TRBJ1-1; CDR3aa: CASSGKTGHTEAFF; CDR3nt: TGTGCCAGCAGCGGTAAGACAGGACACACTGAAGCTTTCTTT
d_gene: .; v_gene: TRBV10-3; abundance: .; j_gene: TRBJ1-1; CDR3aa: CAISPTGGTEAFF; CDR3nt: TGTGCCATCAGCCCGACAGGAGGCACTGAAGCTTTCTTT
d_gene: TRBD1; v_gene: TRBV5-8; abundance: many; j_gene: TRBJ2-1; CDR3aa: CASSLDTGADEQFF; CDR3nt: TGTGCCAGCAGCTTGGACACAGGGGCGGATGAGCAGTTCTTC
d_gene: .; v_gene: TRBV23-1; abundance: .; j_gene: TRBJ2-5; CDR3aa: CASSQSLAPPQETQYF; CDR3nt: TGCGCCAGCAGTCAATCTCTAGCGCCTCCTCAAGAGACCCAGTACTTC
d_gene: TRBD1; v_gene: TRBV19; abundance: .; j_gene: TRBJ1-2; CDR3aa: CASKADGTGLIGGYTF; CDR3nt: TGTGCCAGTAAGGCGGATGGGACAGGACTTATTGGGGGCTACACCTTC